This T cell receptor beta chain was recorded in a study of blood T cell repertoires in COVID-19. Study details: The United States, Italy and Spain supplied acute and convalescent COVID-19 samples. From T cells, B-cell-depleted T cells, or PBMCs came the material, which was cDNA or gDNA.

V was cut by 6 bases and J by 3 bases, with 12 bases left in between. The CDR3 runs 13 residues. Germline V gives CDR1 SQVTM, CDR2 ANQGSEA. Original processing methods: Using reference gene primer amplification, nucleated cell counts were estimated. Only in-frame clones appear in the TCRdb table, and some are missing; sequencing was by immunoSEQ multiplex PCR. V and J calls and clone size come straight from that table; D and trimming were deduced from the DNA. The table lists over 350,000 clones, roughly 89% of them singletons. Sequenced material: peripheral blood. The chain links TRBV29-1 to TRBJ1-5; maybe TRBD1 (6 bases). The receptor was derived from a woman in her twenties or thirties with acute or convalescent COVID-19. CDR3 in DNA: TGCAGCGTAAGCAGGGGAGACAATCAGCCCCAGCATTTT. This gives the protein CSVSRGDNQPQHF.